The 19 T cell receptor beta chains presented below share a single source sample, sequenced in a study of T cell changes during pregnancy in multiple sclerosis. Assay: immunoSEQ multiplex PCR; the TCRdb copy retains only in-frame clones and omits some. Counted here are roughly 42,000 clones, approximately 91% occurring once; the ten biggest clones make up 0.45% to 0.6%. The sample was CD4+ T cells from peripheral blood mononuclear cells, taken in the first trimester of pregnancy. The receptors were gathered from a female donor with multiple sclerosis, enrolled in a pregnancy study.

The chain joins TRBV19 to TRBJ1-2; the match to TRBD1 covers 10 bases. V lost 4 bases to trimming and J lost 4 bases; unmatched junction nucleotides: 15. The CDR3 contains 18 residues. In germline, CDR1 is LNHDA, CDR2 SQIVND (reference sequence). CDR3 sequence reads: CASSTIPGQGRFGYGYTF. In nucleotides, the CDR3 is TGTGCCAGTAGTACTATACCGGGACAGGGGAGATTTGGCTATGGCTACACCTTC.

This clone was counted a single time. The chain links TRBV9 to TRBJ2-1, with 12 bases identical to TRBD2. Germline loops: CDR1 SGDLS, CDR2 YYNGEE. V lost 0 bases and J lost 9; bases outside the gene matches: 7. This CDR3 is built from 16 residues. The CDR3 nucleotides are TGTGCCAGCAGCGTAGGGGCTAGCGGGGGGGTGGTTGAGCAGTTCTTC. Protein product: CASSVGASGGVVEQFF. Variable domain in full (rest from reference TRBV9 and TRBJ2-1): DSGVTQTPKHLITATGQRVTLRCSPRSGDLSVYWYQQSLDQGLQFLIQYYNGEERAKGNILERFSAQQFPDLHSELNLSSLELGDSALYFCASSVGASGGVVEQFFGPGTRLTVL.

The V call is TRBV25-1, the J call TRBJ2-5; TRBD2 might be the D (6 bases). CDR1 is MGHDK and CDR2 is SYGVNS in the germline V gene. The CDR3 extends over 15 amino acids. The V end was cut by 2 bases, the J end by 5 bases, with 15 bases between. This chain's CDR3 is CASSERDPGRETQYF. CDR3 DNA sequence: TGTGCCAGCAGTGAAAGGGACCCTGGGAGGGAGACCCAGTACTTC. The full variable domain, in which reference TRBV25-1 and TRBJ2-5 provide the parts outside the CDR3, is EADIYQTPRYLVIGTGKKITLECSQTMGHDKMYWYQQDPGMELHLIHYSYGVNSTEKGDLSSESTVSRIRTEHFPLTLESARPSHTSQYLCASSERDPGRETQYFGPGTRLLVL.

This clone showed up just once. The chain employs TRBV12-5 and TRBJ2-1, with D uncertain. The V gene's germline CDR1 is LGHNT and CDR2 FRNRAP. Trimming pared 0 bases from V and 3 bases from J, leaving 6 bases between. CDR3 length: 14 residues. The DNA for the CDR3 is TGTGCTAGTGGTTTGGTTCCCCTCTACAATGAGCAGTTCTTC. Encoded protein: CASGLVPLYNEQFF.

Here the CDR3 reads CASRQRSGGGYDGSTNYGYTF. The DNA of the CDR3 is TGTGCCAGCAGACAACGGTCGGGTGGGGGGTATGATGGTAGCACTAACTATGGCTACACCTTC. This sequence joins TRBV2 and TRBJ1-2; TRBD1 might be the D (5 bases). The V gene's germline CDR1 is SNHLY and CDR2 FYNNEI. The CDR3 contains 21 residues. V lost 6 bases and J 0 bases, leaving 32 bases between the germline ends.

V usage is TRBV5-3 and J usage is TRBJ2-7; TRBD2 matches at 7 bases. TRBV5-3 is an ORF for which the function is uncertain. This CDR3 contains 17 residues. The V and J ends lost 4 bases and 2 bases, in that order; junction bases with no gene match: 15. The CDR3 DNA sequence: TGTGCCAGAAGCCTCTGGGTTTATAGCGGGCCTGCCTACGAGCAGTACTTC. Amino acids: CARSLWVYSGPAYEQYF.

The V and J genes are TRBV28 and TRBJ2-1; D might be TRBD2 (6 bases). CDR1 MDHEN and CDR2 SYDVKM come from the germline V gene. Trimming stripped 4 bases from V and 10 bases from J, with 20 bases between. The CDR3 loop spans 15 amino acids. CDR3 region: CASSSGGTDGEEQFF. As DNA, the CDR3 is TGTGCCAGCAGTTCAGGCGGGACCGATGGGGAGGAGCAGTTCTTC.

This clone was observed a single time. The genes are TRBV15 and TRBJ2-1; perhaps TRBD1 as D (6 bases). This CDR3 has 16 amino acids. Germline V gene data show CDR1 as LNHNV and CDR2 as YYDKDF (reference sequence). Deletions cut 1 base from V and 6 bases from J, with 16 bases between. The CDR3 loop reads CATSRATGLGGNEQFF. CDR3 bases: TGTGCCACCAGCAGAGCCACAGGGCTTGGCGGCAATGAGCAGTTCTTC.

The chain carries TRBV5-6 and TRBJ1-5, with D hard to call. V dropped 1 base and J dropped 7 bases, with 12 bases sitting between them. This CDR3 contains 14 residues. Per germline, CDR1 SGHDT and CDR2 YYEEEE. DNA of the CDR3: TGTGCCAGCAGCTTGCGGGGAGCCGGGCAGCCCCAGCATTTT. Amino acids: CASSLRGAGQPQHF.

In nucleotides, the CDR3 is TGTGCCAGCAGTCTATTGGAGACCCAGTACTTC. Translation gives CASSLLETQYF. This chain joins TRBV25-1 and TRBJ2-5; D is unclear. The CDR3 has 11 residues. V lost 5 bases, J lost 5 bases, and 6 bases lay in between. Per the germline V gene, CDR1 is MGHDK and CDR2 is SYGVNS.

The chain's CDR3 is CASSDRAEAFF. The CDR3 bases are TGTGCCAGCAGTGACCGAGCGGAAGCTTTCTTT. The chain has TRBV2 and TRBJ1-1; D remains unclear. Germline V CDR1 and CDR2: SNHLY, FYNNEI. The CDR3 has 11 residues. Trimming removed 3 bases at V and 8 bases at J, with 7 bases between.

The chain links TRBV30 to TRBJ1-1; tentative D call: TRBD1 (5 bases). Germline lookup yields CDR1 GTSNPN and CDR2 SVGIG (reference sequence). Between the trimmed V and J ends, which lost 4 bases and 2 bases, there was a span of 8 bases. The CDR3 has 12 residues. Here the CDR3 DNA reads TGTGCCTGGAACGGGGGAAACACTGAAGCTTTCTTT. It codes for CAWNGGNTEAFF.

The chain carries TRBV19 and TRBJ2-7; TRBD1 agrees at 7 bases. The CDR3 is made up of 16 amino acids. Trimming cost V 6 bases and J 3 bases; bases outside gene matches: 14. Germline V gene data show CDR1 as LNHDA and CDR2 as SQIVND (reference sequence). The CDR3 sequence: CASSPRQRTGNYEQYF. The DNA for the CDR3 is TGTGCCAGTAGCCCCCGCCAGCGGACAGGTAACTACGAGCAGTACTTC.

V and J are TRBV27 and TRBJ2-5, with TRBD2 matching 8 bases. V trimming: 5 bases; J trimming: 4 bases; junction bases outside the gene matches: 15. The CDR3 sequence is 17 residues long. The germline gives CDR1 MNHEY, CDR2 SMNVEV (reference sequence). The chain's CDR3 is CASSINVGTSNPETQYF. Here the CDR3 DNA reads TGTGCCAGCAGTATAAACGTTGGGACTAGTAATCCAGAGACCCAGTACTTC.

The chain uses TRBV9 and TRBJ2-1; 9 bases fit TRBD2. The CDR3 is 14 amino acids. Losses at the gene ends were 3 bases for V and 6 bases for J; bases not matched to a gene: 4. The germline V gene has CDR1 SGDLS and CDR2 YYNGEE. The CDR3 region has the DNA TGTGCCAGCAGCGCCGGACTAGCGAGCAATGAGCAGTTCTTC. Its translation is CASSAGLASNEQFF.

The CDR3: CASSVGTGRNEQFF. The CDR3 nucleotides read TGTGCCAGCAGCGTAGGTACAGGACGCAATGAGCAGTTCTTC. This sequence joins TRBV9 and TRBJ2-1; maybe TRBD1 (5 bases). The CDR3 extends over 14 amino acids. V dropped 0 bases and J dropped 6 bases, with 10 bases sitting between them. Germline CDR1 is SGDLS and CDR2 is YYNGEE.

The V and J genes are TRBV6-1 and TRBJ2-7; 10 positions match TRBD2. CDR1 and CDR2 from the germline V gene are MNHNS and SASEGT. V trimming: 7 bases; J trimming: 5 bases; junction bases outside the gene matches: 8. CDR3 length equals 14 residues. The CDR3 coding sequence is TGTGCCAGCATCCTCGGGACTAGCGCCAACGAGCAGTACTTC. This codes for CASILGTSANEQYF.

This chain connects TRBV29-1 to TRBJ1-1; D might be TRBD1 (5 bases). Germline CDR1 reads SQVTM; CDR2 reads ANQGSEA. V shed 4 bases and J shed 0 bases, with 9 bases lying between them. The CDR3 has 13 amino acids. The DNA for the CDR3 is TGCAGCGTTGTTGGCAGGGTGAACACTGAAGCTTTCTTT. Amino acids: CSVVGRVNTEAFF.

The chain uses TRBV5-6 and TRBJ1-2, with TRBD1 matching 9 bases. The germline V gene has CDR1 SGHDT and CDR2 YYEEEE. This CDR3 spans 13 amino acids. J gave up 7 bases and V 0 bases, and 1 base lay outside the gene matches. The chain's CDR3 is CASSLAQGAGYTF. CDR3 coding DNA: TGTGCCAGCAGCTTGGCACAGGGGGCTGGCTACACCTTC.